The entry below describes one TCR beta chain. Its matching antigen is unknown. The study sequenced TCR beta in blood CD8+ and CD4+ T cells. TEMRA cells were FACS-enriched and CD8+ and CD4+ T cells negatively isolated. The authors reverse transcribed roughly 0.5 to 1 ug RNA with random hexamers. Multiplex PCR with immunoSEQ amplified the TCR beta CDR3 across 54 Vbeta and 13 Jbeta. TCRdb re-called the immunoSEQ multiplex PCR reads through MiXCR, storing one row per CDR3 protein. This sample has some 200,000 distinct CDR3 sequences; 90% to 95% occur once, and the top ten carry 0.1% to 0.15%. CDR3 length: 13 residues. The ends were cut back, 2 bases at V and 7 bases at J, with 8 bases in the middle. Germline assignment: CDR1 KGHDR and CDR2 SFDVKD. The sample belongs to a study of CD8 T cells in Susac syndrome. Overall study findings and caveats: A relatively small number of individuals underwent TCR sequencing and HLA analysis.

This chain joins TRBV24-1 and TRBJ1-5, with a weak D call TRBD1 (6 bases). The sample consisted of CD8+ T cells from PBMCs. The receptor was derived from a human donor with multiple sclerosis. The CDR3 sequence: CATSDSQGQPQHF. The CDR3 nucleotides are TGTGCCACCAGTGATTCACAGGGCCAGCCCCAGCATTTT.